Below are 24 T cell receptor beta chains sequenced from a single sample in a study of siplizumab effects on memory and regulatory T cells. Some clones are missing from TCRdb's copy, which holds only in-frame ones; the method was immunoSEQ multiplex PCR. The data contain approximately 100,000 clones, nearly 95% of them singletons. Specimen: Tregs sorted from blood. The source is a human donor in good health.

The genes are TRBV5-5 and TRBJ1-2; 9 nucleotides align to TRBD1. The CDR3 extends over 16 amino acids. The germline gives CDR1 SGHKS, CDR2 YYEKEE (reference sequence). The junction had 7 bases not matched to a gene; V was cut back by 0 bases and J by 4 bases. CDR3 region: CASSLGTGAISYGYTF. CDR3 in DNA: TGTGCCAGCAGCTTGGGGACAGGGGCGATAAGCTATGGCTACACCTTC.

This sequence joins TRBV14 and TRBJ2-2, with 8 bases matching TRBD2. Germline assignment: CDR1 SGHDN and CDR2 FVKESK. Losses at the gene ends were 2 bases for V and 5 bases for J; bases not matched to a gene: 13. The length of the CDR3 is 18 residues. The CDR3 DNA reads as TGTGCCAGCAGCCAATTGAGGTCCGGAGTAGCGGGAACCGGGGAGCTGTTTTTT. Translating gives CASSQLRSGVAGTGELFF.

This clone has a handful of counts. This chain uses TRBV14 with TRBJ2-1; the D is unclear. The CDR3 extends over 13 amino acids. Trimming pared 1 base from V and 9 bases from J, leaving 10 bases between. Germline CDR1 reads SGHDN; CDR2 reads FVKESK. CDR3: CASSQVGSPEQFF. The CDR3 nucleotides read TGTGCCAGCAGCCAAGTGGGATCCCCTGAGCAGTTCTTC.

In nucleotides, the CDR3 is TGCGCCAGCAGCCAAGGCGGGGCGGAGGGTATAGGCTACACCTTC. Residues: CASSQGGAEGIGYTF. V is TRBV4-1 and J is TRBJ1-2; D perhaps matches TRBD1 (5 bases). V lost 1 base and J 8 bases, leaving 17 bases between the germline ends. This CDR3 spans 15 amino acids. The germline V gene encodes CDR1 MGHRA and CDR2 YSYEKL.

The V call is TRBV11-2, the J call TRBJ2-7, with D unresolved. V was trimmed by 4 bases and J by 7 bases, leaving 14 bases between them. The V gene's germline CDR1 is SGHAT and CDR2 FQNNGV. The length of the CDR3 is 13 residues. The DNA for the CDR3 is TGTGCCAGCAGCTCTATAATGAATCGGGAGCAGTACTTC. It yields the protein CASSSIMNREQYF.

The chain employs TRBV7-2 and TRBJ2-7; D not resolved. Germline CDR1 is SGHTA and CDR2 is FQGNSA. The CDR3 is 13 residues long. V was trimmed by 3 bases and J by 6 bases, leaving 12 bases between them. This chain's CDR3 is CASSFNFAVEQYF. DNA of the CDR3: TGTGCCAGCAGCTTTAACTTTGCTGTCGAGCAGTACTTC.

The chain links TRBV5-1 to TRBJ2-7, with D unclear. The length of the CDR3 is 17 residues. The germline V and J ends were trimmed by 0 bases and 2 bases, with 18 bases remaining between them. The germline CDR1 and CDR2 sequences are SGHRS and YFSETQ. CDR3 coding DNA: TGCGCCAGCAGCTTGGTGGCCAGTCCACACACCGCCTACGAGCAGTACTTC. Translation gives CASSLVASPHTAYEQYF.

This clone appeared once. This rearrangement joins TRBV19 to TRBJ1-1, with a possible D match to TRBD1 (5 bases). CDR1 LNHDA and CDR2 SQIVND come from the germline V gene (reference sequence). The CDR3 totals 17 residues. Trimming removed 0 bases from V and 1 base from J, with 15 bases in between. As DNA, the CDR3 is TGTGCCAGTAGTATAGATCGGACATGGGGAACGAACACTGAAGCTTTCTTT. Translation: CASSIDRTWGTNTEAFF.

The chain joins TRBV5-4 to TRBJ2-1; D is ambiguous. V shed 0 bases and J shed 7 bases, with 14 bases lying between them. The CDR3 totals 15 residues. Germline lookup yields CDR1 SGHNT and CDR2 YYREEE (reference sequence). The DNA for the CDR3 is TGTGCCAGCAGCTTGGGGTCCTTAGCAAGGAATGAGCAGTTCTTC. Translating it yields CASSLGSLARNEQFF.

This rearrangement joins TRBV7-3 to TRBJ1-1; 8 nucleotides line up with TRBD1. This CDR3 is built from 16 residues. Germline V gene lookup returns CDR1 SGHTA and CDR2 FQGTGA. V was pared by 5 bases and J by 1 base, with 9 bases of the junction left unmatched. CDR3 sequence: CASSPSPTGGNTEAFF. CDR3 nucleotide sequence: TGTGCCAGCAGCCCCAGCCCCACAGGGGGGAACACTGAAGCTTTCTTT.

The genes are TRBV5-1 and TRBJ2-7; TRBD1 matches 7 bases. CDR3 length equals 15 residues. Germline V gives CDR1 SGHRS, CDR2 YFSETQ. V lost 2 bases and J lost 7; bases outside the gene matches: 12. The CDR3: CASSLSGTAPWEQYF. In DNA form, the CDR3 reads TGCGCCAGCAGCTTATCCGGGACAGCTCCCTGGGAGCAGTACTTC.

V usage is TRBV5-6 and J usage is TRBJ2-3; 7 bases are shared with TRBD1. Germline trimming cut 4 bases from V and 0 bases from J; bases unmatched to any gene: 11. Germline values: CDR1 SGHDT, CDR2 YYEEEE. The CDR3 is made up of 17 amino acids. CDR3 residues: CASSQGVYGTSTDTQYF. The CDR3 DNA follows: TGTGCCAGCAGCCAGGGGGTTTATGGGACGAGCACAGATACGCAGTATTTT.

The genes are TRBV29-1 and TRBJ1-4; 8 positions agree with TRBD1. V shed 6 bases, J shed 11 bases, and the junction held 14 bases outside the gene matches. CDR3 size: 14 residues. Germline V lookup: CDR1 SQVTM, CDR2 ANQGSEA. CDR3 coding DNA: TGCAGCGTCTGGGGACAGGTCCCTCCAGGGAAACTGTTTTTT. Its translation is CSVWGQVPPGKLFF. Filled out from reference TRBV29-1 and TRBJ1-4, the complete variable domain reads SAVISQKPSRDICQRGTSLTIQCQVDSQVTMMFWYRQQPGQSLTLIATANQGSEATYESGFVIDKFPISRPNLTFSTLTVSNMSPEDSSIYLCSVWGQVPPGKLFFGSGTQLSVL.

This clone appeared a few times. The chain employs TRBV30 and TRBJ1-5; 10 bases agree with TRBD1. V gave up 5 bases and J gave up 7 bases; unmatched junction bases: 5. Germline V gene lookup returns CDR1 GTSNPN and CDR2 SVGIG (reference sequence). The CDR3 contains 13 residues. CDR3 bases: TGTGCCTGGGGGACAGGGGTCGGACAGCCCCAGCATTTT. It is translated as CAWGTGVGQPQHF.

The rearrangement joins TRBV12-5 to TRBJ2-2; 8 positions match TRBD2. The junction had 14 bases not matched to a gene; V was cut back by 2 bases and J by 3 bases. There are 19 residues in the CDR3. Germline V gives CDR1 LGHNT, CDR2 FRNRAP. The CDR3 DNA is TGTGCTAGTGGTTTGCTGCTTTCCGGAGTAGCGGGATACACCGGGGAGCTGTTTTTT. Translated: CASGLLLSGVAGYTGELFF. The full variable domain, with the rest looked up from reference TRBV12-5 and TRBJ2-2, is DARVTQTPRHKVTEMGQEVTMRCQPILGHNTVFWYRQTMMQGLELLAYFRNRAPLDDSGMPKDRFSAEMPDATLATLKIQPSEPRDSAVYFCASGLLLSGVAGYTGELFFGEGSRLTVL.

V is TRBV11-3 and J is TRBJ2-3; D is unresolved. The CDR3 totals 15 residues. From germline, CDR1 is SGHNT and CDR2 YENEEA. Trimming shortened V by 4 bases and J by 4 bases, and 15 bases separated the two germline ends. CDR3 sequence: CASSSPPKAPDTQYF. The CDR3 region has the DNA TGTGCCAGCAGCTCTCCCCCTAAAGCCCCAGATACGCAGTATTTT.

The V call is TRBV5-8, the J call TRBJ2-5; D is possibly TRBD2 (6 bases). Germline V gene lookup returns CDR1 SGHTS and CDR2 YDEGEE. This CDR3 comprises 14 residues. V lost 3 bases and J lost 3, with 12 bases in between. The DNA of the CDR3 is TGTGCCAGCAGCTGGTATCCTAGCGAAGAGACCCAGTACTTC. This codes for CASSWYPSEETQYF.

The chain is built from TRBV6-6 and TRBJ2-7; 12 bases match TRBD2. After removal of 6 bases from V and 5 bases from J, the junction contained 5 bases not matched to a gene. Germline assignment: CDR1 MNHNY and CDR2 SVGAGI (reference sequence). This CDR3 has 14 amino acids. The chain's CDR3 is CASRLAGGPDEQYF. Here the CDR3 DNA reads TGTGCCAGCAGGCTAGCGGGAGGGCCCGACGAGCAGTACTTC.

V is TRBV19 and J is TRBJ2-1, with TRBD1 as a possible D gene (6 bases). V lost 9 bases to trimming and J lost 5 bases, with 11 bases between them. Per germline, CDR1 LNHDA and CDR2 SQIVND (reference sequence). The CDR3 has 12 amino acids. The CDR3 DNA reads TGTGCCAGCAGCAGGGGTCACAATGAGCAGTTCTTC. This encodes CASSRGHNEQFF.

The chain couples TRBV5-6 to TRBJ1-5; D remains unclear. V dropped 1 base and J dropped 0 bases, with 8 bases sitting between them. Germline V CDR1 and CDR2: SGHDT, YYEEEE. This CDR3 comprises 15 residues. In DNA form, the CDR3 reads TGTGCCAGCAGCTTGCGAGTACTTAGCAATCAGCCCCAGCATTTT. Translation gives CASSLRVLSNQPQHF.

This chain connects TRBV20-1 to TRBJ1-1; D unclear. Germline V lookup: CDR1 DFQATT, CDR2 SNEGSKA (reference sequence). The CDR3 length is 11 residues. Trimming took off 1 base at V and 1 base at J, with 1 base between the two ends. The CDR3 is CSARGNTEAFF. In DNA form, the CDR3 reads TGCAGTGCTAGAGGGAACACTGAAGCTTTCTTT.

The chain employs TRBV9 and TRBJ1-3; D gene unclear. The length of the CDR3 is 16 residues. With 0 bases removed from V and 0 bases from J, the gap between germline ends came to 10 bases. Germline V CDR1 and CDR2: SGDLS, YYNGEE. CDR3 sequence reads: CASSVVATASGNTIYF. The DNA for the CDR3 is TGTGCCAGCAGCGTAGTTGCCACAGCCTCTGGAAACACCATATATTTT.

The V gene is TRBV10-3, the J gene TRBJ2-7; D call uncertain. This CDR3 is 12 amino acids long. Per germline, CDR1 ENHRY and CDR2 SYGVKD. The V and J ends lost 7 bases and 0 bases respectively, with 7 bases between them. Here the CDR3 reads CAIKQSSYEQYF. The DNA for the CDR3 is TGTGCCATCAAACAGAGCTCCTACGAGCAGTACTTC.

The chain employs TRBV7-2 and TRBJ2-1, with D unclear. The CDR3 extends over 15 amino acids. Trimming pared 1 base from V and 0 bases from J, leaving 7 bases between. Per the germline V gene, CDR1 is SGHTA and CDR2 is FQGNSA. This chain's CDR3 is CASSLERSSYNEQFF. CDR3 sequence (DNA): TGTGCCAGCAGCTTAGAACGGAGCTCCTACAATGAGCAGTTCTTC.